This TCR beta chain was identified during a study of regulatory T cells in long-lasting Graves disease. Both iRepertoire HTBI primers and Arm-PCR of CDR3 regions were used to build the TCR beta libraries. Per the authors' pipeline: Samples jointly harbored 60 to 70 TRBV and about 14 TRBJ segments. TCRdb processed the multiplex PCR reads anew with MiXCR; each CDR3 protein has one entry. In this record, the V and J calls reflect TCRdb's handling and not the investigators' own analysis. The sample lists some 500,000 distinct CDR3 sequences; roughly 13% were seen once. This clonotype showed up many times. Time point: newly diagnosed GD, antithyroid drugs for less than 3 months. PBMC RNA was the source of the TCR library. The CDR3 spans 15 residues. Germline CDR1 is SGHNT and CDR2 is YENEEA. Trimming removed 3 bases at V and 1 base at J, with 11 bases between. The sample also formed part of further work on T cells in Graves' hyperthyroidism and ophthalmopathy. That study adds: Stable hyperthyroidism: no ophthalmopathy progression over 18 months of follow-up.

The material was peripheral blood mononuclear cells (PBMCs), obtained at new diagnosis, from a patient treated with antithyroid drugs. The clonotype was recovered from a man younger than 45 with Graves disease. This chain joins TRBV11-3 and TRBJ2-3; D is unclear. CDR3 DNA sequence: TGTGCCAGCAGCTTCGCTGGGATGGGCACAGATACGCAGTATTTT. Protein sequence: CASSFAGMGTDTQYF.